This T cell receptor (beta chain) was captured in a study of cytotoxic CD8 clonotypes in ibrutinib-treated CLL. Study details: The group held 11 relapsed/refractory and around 15 treatment-naive patients, with under 18 IGHV unmutated. General study findings and limits: Clonality increased with ibrutinib response but returned toward baseline at progression. Under treatment, the uncommon public clonotypes either contracted or remained stable. Relative to age-matched healthy donors, clonality at baseline was higher, and it tracked circulating CD8+ T-cell counts.

A word on this clone: Its matching antigen is unknown.

Profiled with immunoSEQ multiplex PCR; TCRdb holds only in-frame clones, not every one. The sample contains around 130,000 clones, around 80% of which appear only once. Germline CDR1 is MRHNA and CDR2 is SNTAGT. The CDR3 loop spans 16 amino acids. Trimming took off 0 bases at V and 1 base at J, with 10 bases between the two ends. Sample: PBMCs, taken after 24 months of ibrutinib treatment. The sequence was obtained from a human donor with chronic lymphocytic leukemia. The rearrangement joins TRBV6-4 to TRBJ2-1, with D perhaps TRBD1 or TRBD2 (5 bases each). CDR3 in DNA: TGTGCCAGCAGTGACTCGATCGGGGCTTCCTACAATGAGCAGTTCTTC. Protein product: CASSDSIGASYNEQFF.